These T cell receptor beta chains were read from a single sample in a study of CD8+CD57+ T cells in acquired aplastic anemia. TCRdb re-analysed the reads in MiXCR, keeping a single row per CDR3 protein. The sample carries approximately 380,000 distinct CDR3 sequences, around 68% recorded once. What was sequenced was sorted CD4+, CD8+, or CD8+CD57+ T cells (not recorded which) from PBMCs. The receptors here all came from a human donor in good health, serving as a control. Each CDR3 is given with its conserved first and last residue. A D gene is named only where the DNA matches it firmly. Not every row has a clone size; where given, it reads once, few, many or a size class.

-	TRBJ1-5	-	TRBV7-2	TGTGCCAGCAGGCCAGATAATCAGCCCCAGCATTTT	CASRPDNQPQHF
-	TRBJ2-3	-	TRBV5-1	TGTGCCACCAGCGCAGGGAGGCCGGAAGATACGCAGTATTTT	CATSAGRPEDTQYF
-	TRBJ2-1	TRBD2	TRBV7-2	TGTGCCAGCAGATTCCTAGCGGGGGAGCAGTTCTTC	CASRFLAGEQFF
few	TRBJ1-1	-	TRBV5-1	TGCGCCAGCAGCAGGGGTGGGGTGAACACTGAAGCTTTCTTT	CASSRGGVNTEAFF
-	TRBJ2-2	-	TRBV12-3/TRBV12-4	TGTGCCAGCAGTTTACCCGGACAGTATGGCTACACCGGGGAGCTGTTTTTT	CASSLPGQYGYTGELFF
-	TRBJ2-3	TRBD2	TRBV24-1	TGTGCCACCAGCATCGCGGGAGCTGGCACAGATACGCAGTATTTT	CATSIAGAGTDTQYF
-	TRBJ2-3	-	TRBV20-1	TGCAGTGCTAGAGATGTGGAGACCACTCAGCAGTATTTT	CSARDVETTQQYF
many	TRBJ2-3	-	TRBV9	TGTGCCAGCAGCATCTTGGGGGGGCAAACAGATACGCAGTATTTT	CASSILGGQTDTQYF
few	TRBJ2-1	-	TRBV29-1	TGCAGCGTTGAAGAGGGGGGAGATGCGAGTGAGCAGTTCTTC	CSVEEGGDASEQFF
once	TRBJ1-1	-	TRBV19	TGTGCCAGCAGCATTCACCCGGGGACATACACTGAAGATTTCTTT	CASSIHPGTYTEDFF
-	TRBJ1-1	-	TRBV7-6	TGTGCCAGCAGCTTAGGAGGATACGGCACTGAAGCTTTCTTT	CASSLGGYGTEAFF
-	TRBJ2-7	-	TRBV7-7	TGTGCTAGCAGCCACCGGCCGACGGCATCCTCAGAGACGTACTTC	CASSHRPTASSETYF
few	TRBJ1-5	-	TRBV27	TGTGCCAGCAGACTGACAGAGAGCAATCAGCCCCAGCATTTT	CASRLTESNQPQHF
-	TRBJ1-2	-	TRBV7-3	TGTGCCAGCAGCTTCGAATCGCGGGATGGTGGCTACACCTTT	CASSFESRDGGYTF
many	TRBJ1-1	-	TRBV20-1	TGCAGTGCTAGCCAGGCAGGGAGCATGAACACTGAAGCTTTCTTT	CSASQAGSMNTEAFF
once	TRBJ2-2	TRBD2	TRBV20-1	TGCAGTGCCCCCAGGGGCGGGGGGCGTACCGGGGAGCTGTTTTTT	CSAPRGGGRTGELFF
many	TRBJ2-7	-	TRBV7-2	TGTGCCAGCAGCCCGTCCGAGACAGGCTCCTACGAGCAGTACTTC	CASSPSETGSYEQYF